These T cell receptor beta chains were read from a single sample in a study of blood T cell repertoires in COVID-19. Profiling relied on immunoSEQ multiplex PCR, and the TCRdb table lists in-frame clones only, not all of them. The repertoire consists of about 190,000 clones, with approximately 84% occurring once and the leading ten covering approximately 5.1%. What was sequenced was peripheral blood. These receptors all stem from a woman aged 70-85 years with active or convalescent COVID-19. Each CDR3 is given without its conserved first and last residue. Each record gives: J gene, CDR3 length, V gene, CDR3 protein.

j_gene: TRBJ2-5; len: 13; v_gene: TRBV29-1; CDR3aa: SVQKAGRTWETQY
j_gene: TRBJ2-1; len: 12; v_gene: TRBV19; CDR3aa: ASSIGREINEQF
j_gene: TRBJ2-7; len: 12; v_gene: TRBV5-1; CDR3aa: ASRVTSGAYEQY
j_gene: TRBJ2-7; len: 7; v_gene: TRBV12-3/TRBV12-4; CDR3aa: ASTDEQY
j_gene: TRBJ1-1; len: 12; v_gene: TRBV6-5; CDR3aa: ASRGQGAVTEAF
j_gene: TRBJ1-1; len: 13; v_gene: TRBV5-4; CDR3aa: ASSLGNHMNTEAF
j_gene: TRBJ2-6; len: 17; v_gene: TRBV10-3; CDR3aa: ATAVGPAYVTTGANVLT
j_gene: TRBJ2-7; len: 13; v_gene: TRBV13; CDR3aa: ASSLAPSGMYEQY
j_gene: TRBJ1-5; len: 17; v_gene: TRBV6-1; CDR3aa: ASSEPPTGGSASNQPQH
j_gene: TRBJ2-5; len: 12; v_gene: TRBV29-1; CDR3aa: SVPGLAGSETQY
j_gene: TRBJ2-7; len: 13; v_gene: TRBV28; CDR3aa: ASSLLREDSYEQY
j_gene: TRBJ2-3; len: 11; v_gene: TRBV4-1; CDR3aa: ASSHEGSETQY
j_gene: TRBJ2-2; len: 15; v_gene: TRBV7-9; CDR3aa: ASSWVRQGSNTGELF
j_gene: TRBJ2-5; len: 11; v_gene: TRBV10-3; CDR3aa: AISDQGFVTQY
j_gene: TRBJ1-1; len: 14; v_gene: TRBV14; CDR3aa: ASSRHPGQGREKAF
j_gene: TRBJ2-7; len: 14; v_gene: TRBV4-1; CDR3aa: ASSQERGGASYEQY
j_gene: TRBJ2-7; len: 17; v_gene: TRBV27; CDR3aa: ASSLRGSLAGGWLNEQY
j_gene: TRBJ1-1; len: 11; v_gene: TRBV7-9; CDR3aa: ASSPAAAHEAF
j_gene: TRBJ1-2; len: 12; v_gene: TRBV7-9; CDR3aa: ASSLNSPNYGYT
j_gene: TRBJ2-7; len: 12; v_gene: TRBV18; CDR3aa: ASSVQGARGEQY
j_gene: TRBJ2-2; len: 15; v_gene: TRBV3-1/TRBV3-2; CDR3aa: ASSQGFAGEVGGELF
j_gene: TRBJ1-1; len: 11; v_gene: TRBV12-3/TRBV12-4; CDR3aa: ASSDRLNTEAF
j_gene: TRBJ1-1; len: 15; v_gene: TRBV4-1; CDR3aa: ASSAGVLPWMNTEAF
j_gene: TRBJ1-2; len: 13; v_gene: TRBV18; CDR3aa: ASSPTGIPGYGYT
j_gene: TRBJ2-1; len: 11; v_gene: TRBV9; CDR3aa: ASSAFQAGAQF
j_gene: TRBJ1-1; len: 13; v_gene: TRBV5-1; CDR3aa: ASSYDRVWNTEAF
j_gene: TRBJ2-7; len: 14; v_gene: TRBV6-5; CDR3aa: ASSYTSGRGSYEQY
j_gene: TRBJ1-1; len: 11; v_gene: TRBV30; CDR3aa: AWSVQAAAEAF